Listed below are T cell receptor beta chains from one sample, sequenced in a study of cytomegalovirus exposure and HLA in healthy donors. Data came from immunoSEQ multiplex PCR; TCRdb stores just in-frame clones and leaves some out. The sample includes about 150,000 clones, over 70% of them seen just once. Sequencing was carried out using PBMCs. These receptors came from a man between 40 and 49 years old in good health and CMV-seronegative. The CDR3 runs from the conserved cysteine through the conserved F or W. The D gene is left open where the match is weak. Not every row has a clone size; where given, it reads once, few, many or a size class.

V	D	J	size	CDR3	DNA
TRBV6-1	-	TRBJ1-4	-	CASKNSGLSGEKLFF	TGTGCCAGCAAGAACTCAGGGTTATCTGGTGAAAAACTGTTTTTT
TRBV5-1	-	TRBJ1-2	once	CASSYQSANYGYTF	TGCGCCAGCAGCTACCAGTCAGCTAACTATGGCTACACCTTC
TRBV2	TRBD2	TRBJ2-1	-	CASWRGAYNEQFF	TGTGCCAGCTGGCGGGGGGCTTACAATGAGCAGTTCTTC
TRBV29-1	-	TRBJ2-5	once	CSVERGSTNQETQYF	TGCAGCGTTGAAAGGGGCAGCACAAACCAAGAGACCCAGTACTTC
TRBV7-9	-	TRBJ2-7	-	CSSSFPQAQQYF	TGTTCCAGCAGCTTCCCACAGGCGCAGCAGTACTTC
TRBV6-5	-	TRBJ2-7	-	CASSYSNREGEQYF	TGTGCCAGCAGTTACTCTAACAGGGAGGGCGAGCAGTACTTC
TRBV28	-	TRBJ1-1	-	CASRNRFMNTEAFF	TGTGCCAGCAGAAACAGGTTTATGAACACTGAAGCTTTCTTT
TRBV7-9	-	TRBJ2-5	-	CASSLVQGVGTQYF	TGTGCCAGCAGCTTAGTACAGGGTGTGGGGACCCAGTACTTC
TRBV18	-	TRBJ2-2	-	CASSPPESTGELFF	TGTGCCAGCTCACCACCAGAGAGTACCGGGGAGCTGTTTTTT
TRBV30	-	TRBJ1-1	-	CAWSVQRETEAFF	TGTGCCTGGAGTGTACAGAGGGAAACTGAAGCTTTCTTT
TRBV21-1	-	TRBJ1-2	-	CASEQPKYYGYTF	TGTGCCAGCGAACAGCCAAAATACTATGGCTACACCTTC
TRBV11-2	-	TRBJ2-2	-	CASSLGLRGTGELFF	TGTGCCAGCAGCCTGGGTTTACGGGGAACCGGGGAGCTGTTTTTT
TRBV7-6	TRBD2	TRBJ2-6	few	CASSPRGGTSGANVLTF	TGTGCCAGCAGCCCCCGGGGAGGGACCTCTGGGGCCAACGTCCTGACTTTC
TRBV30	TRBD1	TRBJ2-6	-	CAWSEWGTVSANVLTF	TGTGCCTGGAGTGAATGGGGGACAGTTAGTGCCAACGTCCTGACTTTC
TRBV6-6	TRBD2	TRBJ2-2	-	CASSDSGVGGELFF	TGTGCCAGCAGCGATAGCGGGGTGGGCGGGGAGCTGTTTTTT
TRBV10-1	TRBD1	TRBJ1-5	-	CASSEGGTGDEDQPQHF	TGCGCCAGCAGTGAGGGGGGGACAGGGGATGAGGATCAGCCCCAGCATTTT
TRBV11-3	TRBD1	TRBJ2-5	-	CASSAGTGSYF	TGTGCCAGCAGCGCCGGGACAGGGTCCTACTTC
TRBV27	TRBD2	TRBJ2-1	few	CASSFSGTSFSNEQFF	TGTGCCAGCAGTTTCTCCGGGACTAGCTTTAGCAATGAGCAGTTCTTC
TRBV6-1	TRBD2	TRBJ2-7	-	CASSERRGLAGNAYEQYF	TGTGCCAGCAGTGAACGGAGGGGGCTAGCGGGGAATGCCTACGAGCAGTACTTC
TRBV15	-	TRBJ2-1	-	CATSRDSGPYNEQFF	TGTGCCACCAGCAGAGATAGCGGTCCCTACAATGAGCAGTTCTTC
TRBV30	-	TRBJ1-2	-	CAWSRAGFGGREYF	TGTGCCTGGAGTAGAGCGGGGTTCGGAGGAAGGGAATACTTC
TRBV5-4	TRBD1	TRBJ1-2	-	CASSTQQGNYGYTF	TGTGCCAGCAGCACACAACAGGGGAACTATGGCTACACCTTC
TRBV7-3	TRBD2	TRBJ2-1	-	CASSWSGGEEQFF	TGTGCCAGCAGCTGGAGCGGGGGAGAGGAGCAGTTCTTC
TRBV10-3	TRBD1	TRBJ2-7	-	CAISAGQDLSEQYF	TGTGCCATCAGTGCGGGACAGGACCTCTCCGAGCAGTACTTC
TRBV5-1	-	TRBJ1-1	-	CASSGIINTGQQNTEAFF	TGCGCCAGCAGCGGGATAATCAACACCGGACAGCAGAACACTGAAGCTTTCTTT
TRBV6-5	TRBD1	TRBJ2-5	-	CASSYGTGVQETQYF	TGTGCCAGCAGTTACGGGACAGGAGTCCAAGAGACCCAGTACTTC
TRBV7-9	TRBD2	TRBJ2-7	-	CASSLGAAGGYYEQYF	TGTGCCAGCAGCCTTGGGGCTGCCGGGGGGTACTACGAGCAGTACTTC
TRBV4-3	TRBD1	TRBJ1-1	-	CASSQDSISRGQSEAFF	TGCGCCAGCAGCCAAGATAGCATATCCAGGGGGCAATCTGAAGCTTTCTTT
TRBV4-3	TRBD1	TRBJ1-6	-	CASSQDYGTADRRPLHF	TGCGCCAGCAGCCAAGATTATGGGACAGCGGACCGTCGACCCCTCCACTTT
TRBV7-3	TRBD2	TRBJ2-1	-	CASSPTGLAGSLGAYNEQFF	TGTGCCAGCAGCCCGACGGGACTAGCGGGATCCCTTGGGGCCTACAATGAGCAGTTCTTC
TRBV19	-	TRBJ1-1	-	CASSMGQMNTEAFF	TGTGCCAGTAGTATGGGGCAGATGAACACTGAAGCTTTCTTT
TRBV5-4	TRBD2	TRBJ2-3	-	CASRTGTTTDTQYF	TGTGCCAGCAGAACCGGGACTACCACAGATACGCAGTATTTT
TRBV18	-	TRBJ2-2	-	CASSPADTGELFF	TGTGCCAGCTCACCAGCAGACACCGGGGAGCTGTTTTTT
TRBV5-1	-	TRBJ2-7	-	CASSFSSSYEQYF	TGCGCCAGCAGCTTTTCGTCCTCCTACGAGCAGTACTTC
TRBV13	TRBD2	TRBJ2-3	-	CASSLKAGPSTDTQYF	TGTGCCAGCAGCTTAAAAGCGGGGCCTAGCACAGATACGCAGTATTTT
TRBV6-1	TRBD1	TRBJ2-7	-	CASSDPGQGPYEQYF	TGTGCCAGCAGTGATCCGGGACAGGGTCCCTACGAGCAGTACTTC
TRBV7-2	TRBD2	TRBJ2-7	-	CASSSSAGLTYEQYF	TGTGCCAGCAGCTCGTCAGCGGGGCTGACTTACGAGCAGTACTTC
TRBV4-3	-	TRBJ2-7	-	CASSQELTGPYEQYF	TGCGCCAGCAGCCAAGAATTAACAGGGCCCTACGAGCAGTACTTC
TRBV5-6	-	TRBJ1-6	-	CASSSDAGGPNSPLHF	TGTGCCAGCAGTTCCGATGCAGGAGGGCCGAATTCACCCCTCCACTTT
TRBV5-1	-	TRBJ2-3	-	CASSSLTDSSTDTQYF	TGCGCCAGCAGCTCTCTTACTGACAGCAGCACAGATACGCAGTATTTT
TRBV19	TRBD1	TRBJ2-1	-	CASSRGTGGVNEQFF	TGTGCCAGTAGTCGTGGGACAGGGGGAGTCAATGAGCAGTTCTTC
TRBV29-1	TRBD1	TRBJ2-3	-	CSGSGQGTDTQYF	TGCAGCGGGTCGGGACAGGGGACAGATACGCAGTATTTT
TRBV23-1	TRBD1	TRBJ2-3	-	CASSQSKGTGDLDTQYF	TGCGCCAGCAGTCAATCTAAGGGGACAGGTGATCTAGATACGCAGTATTTT
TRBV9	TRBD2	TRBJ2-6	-	CASSVARGGGSGANVLTF	TGTGCCAGCAGCGTAGCGCGGGGCGGGGGATCCGGGGCCAACGTCCTGACTTTC
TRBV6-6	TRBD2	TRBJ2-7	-	CASSYGVTSGGYEQYF	TGTGCCAGCAGTTACGGGGTGACTAGCGGGGGCTACGAGCAGTACTTC
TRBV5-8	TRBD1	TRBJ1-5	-	CASSEGTGVQPQHF	TGTGCCAGCAGCGAAGGGACAGGGGTTCAGCCCCAGCATTTT
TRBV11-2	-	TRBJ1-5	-	CASSQDSSNQPQHF	TGTGCCAGCAGCCAGGACAGTAGCAATCAGCCCCAGCATTTT
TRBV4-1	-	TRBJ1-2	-	CASSQDFDPPNAYGYTF	TGCGCCAGCAGCCAAGATTTTGATCCCCCTAACGCATATGGCTACACCTTC
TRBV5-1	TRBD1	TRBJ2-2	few	CASSLAPTGVGELFF	TGCGCCAGCAGCTTGGCCCCGACAGGGGTCGGGGAGCTGTTTTTT
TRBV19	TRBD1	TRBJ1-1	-	CASSLKQGAGTEAFF	TGTGCCAGTAGTTTAAAACAGGGGGCTGGCACTGAAGCTTTCTTT
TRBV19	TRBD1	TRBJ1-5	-	CASSDRQGYQPQHF	TGTGCCAGTAGTGACAGACAGGGTTATCAGCCCCAGCATTTT
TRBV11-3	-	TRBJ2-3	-	CASSLDPSSDTQYF	TGTGCCAGCAGCTTAGATCCTAGCTCCGATACGCAGTATTTT
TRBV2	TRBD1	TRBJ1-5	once	CASSGTGEQPQHF	TGTGCCAGCAGTGGGACAGGGGAACAGCCCCAGCATTTT
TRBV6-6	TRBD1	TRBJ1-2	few	CASRQPGQNIYGYTF	TGTGCCAGCAGGCAACCGGGACAGAACATCTATGGCTACACCTTC